The 9 T cell receptor beta chains below come from one sample, sequenced in a study of cytomegalovirus exposure and HLA in healthy donors. Primers included in the PCR were 60 Vbeta and 13 Jbeta primers. Libraries were prepared by immunoSEQ multiplex PCR; TCRdb keeps only in-frame clonotypes and omits some of them. The profile shows roughly 48,000 clones, around 72% of them singletons. Sequenced sample: PBMCs. These receptors were taken from a woman aged 30 to 39 in good health and CMV-seronegative.

V is TRBV7-2 and J is TRBJ2-2; a weak D match, TRBD1 (5 bases). With 5 bases removed from V and 5 bases from J, the gap between germline ends came to 12 bases. The CDR3 consists of 14 residues. CDR1 is SGHTA, CDR2 FQGNSA, per germline. In nucleotides, the CDR3 is TGTGCCAGCAGCCCCTCGACAGCTACCGGGGAGCTGTTTTTT. This codes for CASSPSTATGELFF.

This rearrangement joins TRBV7-2 to TRBJ1-3; D not certain. Germline V gene lookup returns CDR1 SGHTA and CDR2 FQGNSA. This CDR3 contains 12 residues. V was trimmed by 5 bases and J by 3 bases, leaving 5 bases between them. Here the CDR3 reads CASSDYGNTIYF. The CDR3 DNA reads TGTGCCAGCAGCGACTATGGAAACACCATATATTTT.

DNA for the CDR3: TGTGCCAGCAGCTTGGCCAGCACTGAAGCTTTCTTT. The encoded protein is CASSLASTEAFF. The chain couples TRBV28 to TRBJ1-1; D call uncertain. Trimming pared 6 bases from V and 4 bases from J, leaving 9 bases between. Germline CDR1 reads MDHEN; CDR2 reads SYDVKM. The CDR3 loop spans 12 amino acids.

This clone was recorded a few times. CDR3 region: CAWSKLAPGNTIYF. The DNA of the CDR3 is TGTGCCTGGAGTAAGTTAGCACCTGGAAACACCATATATTTT. The chain links TRBV30 to TRBJ1-3; D remains unclear. This CDR3 comprises 14 residues. Trimming shortened V by 2 bases and J by 2 bases, and 10 bases separated the two germline ends. Germline lookup yields CDR1 GTSNPN and CDR2 SVGIG (reference sequence).

In this sample, this clone turned up once. This chain connects TRBV27 to TRBJ2-3; 7 nucleotides line up with TRBD2. Germline CDR1 is MNHEY and CDR2 is SMNVEV (reference sequence). The V segment lost 3 bases and the J segment 4 bases; nucleotides outside the gene matches: 4. This CDR3 has 14 amino acids. CDR3 bases: TGTGCCAGCAGTTTGGGGGGGTGGGCAGATACGCAGTATTTT. Translating gives CASSLGGWADTQYF.

The chain joins TRBV2 to TRBJ2-5; 8 positions match TRBD1. Germline trimming cut 3 bases from V and 3 bases from J; bases unmatched to any gene: 0. Germline V gives CDR1 SNHLY, CDR2 FYNNEI. The CDR3 extends over 13 amino acids. The CDR3 loop reads CASSETGEETQYF. The CDR3 region has the DNA TGTGCCAGCAGTGAGACAGGGGAAGAGACCCAGTACTTC.

This clone showed up just a few times. The V gene is TRBV19, the J gene TRBJ1-1, with D unresolved. V was pared by 0 bases and J by 4 bases, with 9 bases between. CDR1 is LNHDA, CDR2 SQIVND, per germline (reference sequence). CDR3 length equals 14 residues. In DNA form, the CDR3 reads TGTGCCAGTAGTATAGACCAGTACGTCACTGAAGCTTTCTTT. This sequence encodes CASSIDQYVTEAFF.

The rearrangement uses TRBV10-3 and TRBJ1-1, with D tentatively TRBD1 (5 bases). Germline-derived CDR1 and CDR2 are ENHRY and SYGVKD. This CDR3 region has 13 residues. Trimming removed 8 bases at V and 1 base at J, with 11 bases between. The DNA of the CDR3 is TGTGCCATCGCGGGACGGACGAACACTGAAGCTTTCTTT. It encodes CAIAGRTNTEAFF.

About this clone itself: Being one base from a much bigger clone, this may be a read error. V and J are TRBV29-1 and TRBJ1-1; 7 bases are shared with TRBD1. CDR3 length: 12 residues. Unmatched junction bases numbered 10, after V lost 8 bases and J lost 7 bases. Germline V CDR1 and CDR2: SQVTM, ANQGSEA. CDR3 in DNA: TGCAGCACGGGACAGATGTCGAGTGAAGCTTTCTTT. Encoded protein: CSTGQMSSEAFF.